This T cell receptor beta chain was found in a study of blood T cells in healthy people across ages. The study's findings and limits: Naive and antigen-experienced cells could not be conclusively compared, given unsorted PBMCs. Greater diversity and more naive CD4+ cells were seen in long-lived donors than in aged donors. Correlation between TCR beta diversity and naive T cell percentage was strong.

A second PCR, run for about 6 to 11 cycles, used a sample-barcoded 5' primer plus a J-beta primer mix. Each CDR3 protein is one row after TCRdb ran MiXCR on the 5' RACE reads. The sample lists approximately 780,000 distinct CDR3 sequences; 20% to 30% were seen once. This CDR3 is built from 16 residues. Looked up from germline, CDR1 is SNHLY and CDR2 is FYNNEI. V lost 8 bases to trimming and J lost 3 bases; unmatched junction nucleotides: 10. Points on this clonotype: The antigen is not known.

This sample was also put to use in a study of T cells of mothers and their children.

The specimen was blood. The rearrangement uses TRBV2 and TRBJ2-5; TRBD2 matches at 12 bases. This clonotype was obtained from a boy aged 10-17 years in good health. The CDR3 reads CASASTSGGRKETQYF. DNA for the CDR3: TGTGCCAGCGCATCGACTAGCGGGGGCCGCAAAGAGACCCAGTACTTC.